A selection of T cell receptor beta chains follows, all from one sample in a study of cytomegalovirus exposure and HLA in healthy donors. Only in-frame clones appear in the TCRdb table, and some are missing; sequencing was by immunoSEQ multiplex PCR. Among 100,000 to 150,000 clones listed, around 79% were seen once. Sequencing was performed on PBMCs. Receptor source: a woman between 35 and 50 years old in good health and CMV-seronegative. Each CDR3 is given with its conserved first and last residue. D genes are given only for firm matches. Not every row has a clone size; where given, it reads once, few, many or a size class.

clone size	CDR3 length	D gene	J gene	V gene	CDR3 DNA	CDR3 protein
.	13	.	TRBJ1-5	TRBV15	TGTGCCACCAGCAGAGATTGGCATCAGCCCCAGCATTTT	CATSRDWHQPQHF
.	16	.	TRBJ2-5	TRBV7-2	TGTGCCAGCAGCTTAGGGTCAGGGGTCAGGCAAGAGACCCAGTACTTC	CASSLGSGVRQETQYF
.	14	TRBD2	TRBJ2-1	TRBV28	TGTGCCAGCAGCGCCGGGGGGGCCCGGGGTGAGCAGTTCTTC	CASSAGGARGEQFF
.	14	TRBD1	TRBJ2-7	TRBV27	TGTGCCAGCAGTTTGACAGGGAACGGGCGCGAGCAGTACTTC	CASSLTGNGREQYF
.	15	TRBD2	TRBJ2-3	TRBV12-5	TGTGCTAGTGGTAAAAGCGGGGTCAGCACAGATACGCAGTATTTT	CASGKSGVSTDTQYF
.	18	.	TRBJ1-1	TRBV19	TGTGCCAGTAGCAAACCTCAATCACCAGGGAGGGTGTACACTGAAGCTTTCTTT	CASSKPQSPGRVYTEAFF
.	12	.	TRBJ2-7	TRBV2	TGTGCCAGCAGTCTACAGGCAAGCGAGCAGTACTTC	CASSLQASEQYF
.	15	.	TRBJ1-5	TRBV15	TGTGCCACCTCGTGGGGAGCCGGTAGCAATCAGCCCCAGCATTTT	CATSWGAGSNQPQHF
.	17	TRBD2	TRBJ2-7	TRBV12-5	TGTGCTAGTGGTCCGGGGGTAGCGGGAGGGCGGGCCTACGAGCAGTACTTC	CASGPGVAGGRAYEQYF
.	12	.	TRBJ2-6	TRBV6-6	TGTGCCAGCAGTTACGAGAGGGGACACCTGACTTTC	CASSYERGHLTF
.	12	.	TRBJ1-5	TRBV6-1	TGTGCCAGCAGTTATGGGCCAGAGCCCCAGCATTTT	CASSYGPEPQHF
once	13	.	TRBJ2-6	TRBV14	TGTGCCAGCACGCCGGCTGGGGCCAACGTCCTGACTTTC	CASTPAGANVLTF
.	13	.	TRBJ2-3	TRBV10-3	TGTGCCATCAGTGGTTCTAGCACAGATACGCAGTATTTT	CAISGSSTDTQYF
few	15	.	TRBJ1-5	TRBV7-9	TGTGCCAGCAGCTTGGGAGGGTATAGCAATCAGCCCCAGCATTTT	CASSLGGYSNQPQHF
.	12	.	TRBJ2-5	TRBV2	TGTGCCAGCGTACGCGGTCAAGAGACCCAGTACTTC	CASVRGQETQYF
.	15	.	TRBJ1-2	TRBV5-6	TGTGCCAGCAGCTTCGTGGAACACCGACTCCCTGGCTACACCTTC	CASSFVEHRLPGYTF
.	15	.	TRBJ1-2	TRBV28	TGTGCCAGCAGTTCCCCTAAGACAGGCCGCTATGGCTACACCTTC	CASSSPKTGRYGYTF
.	13	TRBD1	TRBJ2-7	TRBV28	TGTGCCAGCAGATCGACAGGGATCGACGAGCAGTACTTC	CASRSTGIDEQYF
.	17	.	TRBJ2-7	TRBV5-4	TGTGCCAGCAGCTTGGGGGTGGGGCGTACCTGTTTAGACGAGCAGTACTTC	CASSLGVGRTCLDEQYF
.	16	.	TRBJ2-6	TRBV28	TGTGCCAGCATGAAGGGGGTCGTCTCTGGGGCCAACGTCCTGACTTTC	CASMKGVVSGANVLTF
.	13	.	TRBJ2-2	TRBV10-3	TGTGCCAGCGACCCGGGCGAGGGCGGGGAGCTGTTTTTT	CASDPGEGGELFF
few	15	TRBD2	TRBJ2-7	TRBV7-9	TGTTCCAGCAGCTTAGTAAGCGGGAGGTCATACGAGCAGTACTTC	CSSSLVSGRSYEQYF
.	17	TRBD1	TRBJ2-5	TRBV18	TGTGCCAGCACAGTCAGAGGGACAGGGGGTCCGGAAGAGACCCAGTACTTC	CASTVRGTGGPEETQYF
.	13	.	TRBJ2-7	TRBV29-1	TGCAGCGTTAGGGGGGGAGCCTCCTACGAGCAGTACTTC	CSVRGGASYEQYF
.	15	TRBD2	TRBJ2-1	TRBV19	TGTGCCAGTAGTTTAGCGGGGGGCTCCTACAATGAGCAGTTCTTC	CASSLAGGSYNEQFF
.	16	TRBD1	TRBJ1-2	TRBV5-1	TGCGCCAGCAGCCCACAACCGGGACAGGGAATCTATGGCTACACCTTC	CASSPQPGQGIYGYTF
few	13	.	TRBJ1-4	TRBV10-2	TGCGCCAGCAGTGATGGGGCGAAGGAAAAACTGTTTTTT	CASSDGAKEKLFF
.	12	.	TRBJ1-2	TRBV28	TGTGCCAGCAGTCCCCAGGGCTATGGCTACACCTTC	CASSPQGYGYTF
.	17	TRBD1	TRBJ2-2	TRBV10-3	TGTGCCATCCCCACCGTGACAGGGGATCCGAACACCGGGGAGCTGTTTTTT	CAIPTVTGDPNTGELFF
.	13	.	TRBJ2-3	TRBV19	TGTGCCAGTAGTATAGGAGAGGGAGGTACGCAGTATTTT	CASSIGEGGTQYF
.	13	.	TRBJ2-7	TRBV4-2	TGTGCCAGCAGCCAAGAAAGCAACTACGAGCAGTACTTC	CASSQESNYEQYF
.	16	.	TRBJ1-1	TRBV25-1	TGTGCCAGCAGCCGGTGGTCACAGGATGGGGAGGGTGAAGCTTTCTTT	CASSRWSQDGEGEAFF
.	18	TRBD1	TRBJ2-2	TRBV27	TGTGCCAGCAGTTTATCGTCAGGTCGGACAGGGTACACCGGGGAGCTGTTTTTT	CASSLSSGRTGYTGELFF
.	14	TRBD1	TRBJ1-4	TRBV7-9	TGTGCCAGCAGCCGTACAGGGGGCAATGAAAAACTGTTTTTT	CASSRTGGNEKLFF
.	14	.	TRBJ1-4	TRBV28	TGTGCCAGCGGCGGCGGAGGTTTTAATGAAAAACTGTTTTTT	CASGGGGFNEKLFF